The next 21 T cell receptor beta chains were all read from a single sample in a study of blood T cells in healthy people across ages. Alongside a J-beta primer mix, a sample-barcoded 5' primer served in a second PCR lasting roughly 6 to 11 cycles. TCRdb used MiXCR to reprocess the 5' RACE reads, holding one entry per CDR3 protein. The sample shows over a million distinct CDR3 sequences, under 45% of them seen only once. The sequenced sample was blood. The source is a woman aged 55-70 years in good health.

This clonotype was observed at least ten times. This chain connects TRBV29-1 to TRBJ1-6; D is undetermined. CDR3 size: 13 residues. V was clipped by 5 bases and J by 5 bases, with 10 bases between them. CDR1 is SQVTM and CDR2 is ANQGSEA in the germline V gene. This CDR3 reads CSVKWRDNSPLHF. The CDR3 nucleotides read TGCAGCGTTAAGTGGAGGGATAATTCACCCCTCCACTTT.

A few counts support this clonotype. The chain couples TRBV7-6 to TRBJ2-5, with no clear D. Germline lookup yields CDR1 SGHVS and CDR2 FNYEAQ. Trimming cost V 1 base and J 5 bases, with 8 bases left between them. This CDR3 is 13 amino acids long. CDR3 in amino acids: CASSLGLTETQYF. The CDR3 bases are TGTGCCAGCAGCTTAGGGCTTACGGAGACCCAGTACTTC.

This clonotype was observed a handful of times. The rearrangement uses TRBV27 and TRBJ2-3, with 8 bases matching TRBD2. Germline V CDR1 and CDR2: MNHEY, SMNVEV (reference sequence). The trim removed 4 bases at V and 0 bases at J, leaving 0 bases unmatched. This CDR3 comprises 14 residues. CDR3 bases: TGTGCCAGCAGTTGGACTAGCAGCACAGATACGCAGTATTTT. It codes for CASSWTSSTDTQYF.

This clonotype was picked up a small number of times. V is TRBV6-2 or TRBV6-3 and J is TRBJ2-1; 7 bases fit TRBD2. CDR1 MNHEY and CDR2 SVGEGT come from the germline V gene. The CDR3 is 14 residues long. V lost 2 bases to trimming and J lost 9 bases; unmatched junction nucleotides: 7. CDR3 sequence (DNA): TGTGCCAGCAGTTACGGAGCGGGATGGGGTGAGCAGTTCTTC. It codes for CASSYGAGWGEQFF.

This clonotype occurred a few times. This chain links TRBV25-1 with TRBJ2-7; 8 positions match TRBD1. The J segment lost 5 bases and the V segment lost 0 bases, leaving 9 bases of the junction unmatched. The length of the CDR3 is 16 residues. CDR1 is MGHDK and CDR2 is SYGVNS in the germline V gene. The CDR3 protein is CASSEYGRQGSHEQYF. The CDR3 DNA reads TGTGCCAGCAGTGAATATGGGAGACAGGGGTCCCACGAGCAGTACTTC.

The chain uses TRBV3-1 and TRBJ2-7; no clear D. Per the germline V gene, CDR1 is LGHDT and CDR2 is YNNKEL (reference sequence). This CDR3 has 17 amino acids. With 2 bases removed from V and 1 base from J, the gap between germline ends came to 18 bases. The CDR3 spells CASSQSRLSVRSYEQYF. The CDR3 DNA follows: TGTGCCAGCAGCCAATCCCGCCTGAGCGTACGTTCCTACGAGCAGTACTTC.

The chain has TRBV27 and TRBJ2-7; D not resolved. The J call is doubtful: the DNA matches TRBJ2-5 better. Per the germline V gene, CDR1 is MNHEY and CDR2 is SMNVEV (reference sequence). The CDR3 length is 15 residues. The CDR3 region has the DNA TGTGCCAGCAGTAAATCGGCAGTAGTAGGAGAGACCCAGTACTTC. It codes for CASSKSAVVGETQYF.

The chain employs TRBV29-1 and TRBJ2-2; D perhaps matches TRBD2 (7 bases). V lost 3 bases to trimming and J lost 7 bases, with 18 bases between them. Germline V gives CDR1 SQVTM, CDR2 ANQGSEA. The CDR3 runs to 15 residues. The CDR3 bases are TGCAGCGTTGAGGGGGCGGGAGAGCGAAGCGGGGAGCTGTTTTTT. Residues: CSVEGAGERSGELFF.

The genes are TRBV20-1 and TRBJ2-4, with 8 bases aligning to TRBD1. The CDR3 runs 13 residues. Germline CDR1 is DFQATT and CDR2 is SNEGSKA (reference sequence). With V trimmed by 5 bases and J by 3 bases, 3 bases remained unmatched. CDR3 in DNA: TGCAGTGCTTCTACAGGGGGCAAAAACATTCAGTACTTC. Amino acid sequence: CSASTGGKNIQYF.

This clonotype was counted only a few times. The CDR3 nucleotides are TGTGCCAGCAGTCCCCGTTTAGAGGCGGGCTCCTACAATGAGCAGTACTTC. Translating it yields CASSPRLEAGSYNEQYF. This sequence joins TRBV12-3 or TRBV12-4 and TRBJ2-1; tentatively, D is TRBD2 (5 bases). The J call may be incorrect, as the DNA end agrees better with TRBJ2-7. The CDR3 contains 17 residues.

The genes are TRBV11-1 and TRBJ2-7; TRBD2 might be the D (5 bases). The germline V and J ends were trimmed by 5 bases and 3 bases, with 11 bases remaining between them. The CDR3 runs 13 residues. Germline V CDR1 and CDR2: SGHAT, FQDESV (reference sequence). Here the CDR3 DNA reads TGTGCCAGCAGCCCGGAGGCGGGCTACGAGCAGTACTTC. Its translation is CASSPEAGYEQYF.

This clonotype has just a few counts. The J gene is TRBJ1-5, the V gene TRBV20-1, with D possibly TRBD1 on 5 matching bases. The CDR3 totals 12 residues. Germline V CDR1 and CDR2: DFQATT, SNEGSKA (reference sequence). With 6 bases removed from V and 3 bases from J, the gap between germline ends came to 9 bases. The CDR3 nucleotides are TGCAGTGCGGACACATCCAATCAGCCCCAGCATTTT. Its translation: CSADTSNQPQHF.

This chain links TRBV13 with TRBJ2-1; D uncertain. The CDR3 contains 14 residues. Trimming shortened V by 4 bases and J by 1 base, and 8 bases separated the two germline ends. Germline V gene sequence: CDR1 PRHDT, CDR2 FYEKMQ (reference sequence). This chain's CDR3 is CASSSGRSYNEQFF. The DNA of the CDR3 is TGTGCCAGCAGCTCCGGACGGTCCTACAATGAGCAGTTCTTC. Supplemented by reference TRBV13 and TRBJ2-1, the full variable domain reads AAGVIQSPRHLIKEKRETATLKCYPIPRHDTVYWYQQGPGQDPQFLISFYEKMQSDKGSIPDRFSAQQFSDYHSELNMSSLELGDSALYFCASSSGRSYNEQFFGPGTRLTVL.

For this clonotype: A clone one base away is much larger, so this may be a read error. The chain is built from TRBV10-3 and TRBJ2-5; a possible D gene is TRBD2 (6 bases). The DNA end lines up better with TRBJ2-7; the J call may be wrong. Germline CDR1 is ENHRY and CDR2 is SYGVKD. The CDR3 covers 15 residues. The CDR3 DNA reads TGTGCCATCAGTGAGTCGGGTAGCGGAGTCTACGAGCAGTACTTC. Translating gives CAISESGSGVYEQYF.

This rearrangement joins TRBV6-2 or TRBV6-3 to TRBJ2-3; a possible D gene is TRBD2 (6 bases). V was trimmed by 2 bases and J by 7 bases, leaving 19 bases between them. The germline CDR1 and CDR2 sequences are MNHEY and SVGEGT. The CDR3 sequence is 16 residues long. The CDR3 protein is CASSYPAGRTENTQYF. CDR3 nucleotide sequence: TGTGCCAGCAGTTACCCCGCGGGGAGAACCGAAAATACGCAGTATTTT.

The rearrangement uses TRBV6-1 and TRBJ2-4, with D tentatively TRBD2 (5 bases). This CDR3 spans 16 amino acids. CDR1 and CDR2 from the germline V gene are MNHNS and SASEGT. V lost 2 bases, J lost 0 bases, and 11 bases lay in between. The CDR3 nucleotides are TGTGCCAGCAGTGAACGGCGGGTACTAGCCAAAAACATTCAGTACTTC. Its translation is CASSERRVLAKNIQYF.

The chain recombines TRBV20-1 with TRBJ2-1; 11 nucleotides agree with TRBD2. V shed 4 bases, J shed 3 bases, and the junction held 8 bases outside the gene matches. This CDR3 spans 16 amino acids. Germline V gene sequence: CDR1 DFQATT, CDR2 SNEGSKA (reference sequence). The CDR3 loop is CSATRLAGGVYNEQFF. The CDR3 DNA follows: TGCAGTGCTACCCGCCTAGCGGGAGGAGTCTACAATGAGCAGTTCTTC.

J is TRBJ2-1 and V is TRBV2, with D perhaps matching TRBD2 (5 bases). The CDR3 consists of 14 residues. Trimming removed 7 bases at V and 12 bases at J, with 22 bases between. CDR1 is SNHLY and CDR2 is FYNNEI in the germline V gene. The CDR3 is CASIGDLPGRGQFF. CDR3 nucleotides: TGTGCCAGCATCGGAGACCTGCCCGGTCGGGGGCAGTTCTTC. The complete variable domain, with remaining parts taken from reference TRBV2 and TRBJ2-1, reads EPEVTQTPSHQVTQMGQEVILRCVPISNHLYFYWYRQILGQKVEFLVSFYNNEISEKSEIFDDQFSVERPDGSNFTLKIRSTKLEDSAMYFCASIGDLPGRGQFFGPGTRLTVL.

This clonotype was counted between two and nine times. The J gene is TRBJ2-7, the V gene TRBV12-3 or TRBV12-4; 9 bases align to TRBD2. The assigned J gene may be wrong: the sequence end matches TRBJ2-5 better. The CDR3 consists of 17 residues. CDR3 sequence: CASSLSRLAGPRETQYF. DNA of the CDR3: TGTGCCAGCAGTTTGAGTCGGCTAGCGGGGCCCCGAGAGACCCAGTACTTC.

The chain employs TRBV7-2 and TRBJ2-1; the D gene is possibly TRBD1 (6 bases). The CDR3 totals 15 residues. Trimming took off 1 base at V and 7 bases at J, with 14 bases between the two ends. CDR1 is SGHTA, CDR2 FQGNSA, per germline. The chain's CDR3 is CASSLEQGRGNEQFF. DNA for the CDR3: TGTGCCAGCAGCTTAGAACAGGGAAGGGGGAATGAGCAGTTCTTC.

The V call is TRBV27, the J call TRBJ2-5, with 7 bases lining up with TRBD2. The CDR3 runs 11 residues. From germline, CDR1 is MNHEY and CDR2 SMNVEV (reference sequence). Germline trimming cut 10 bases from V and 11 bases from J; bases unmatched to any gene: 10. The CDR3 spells CATRLGGEQYF. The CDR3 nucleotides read TGTGCCACTAGATTGGGGGGGGAGCAGTACTTC.